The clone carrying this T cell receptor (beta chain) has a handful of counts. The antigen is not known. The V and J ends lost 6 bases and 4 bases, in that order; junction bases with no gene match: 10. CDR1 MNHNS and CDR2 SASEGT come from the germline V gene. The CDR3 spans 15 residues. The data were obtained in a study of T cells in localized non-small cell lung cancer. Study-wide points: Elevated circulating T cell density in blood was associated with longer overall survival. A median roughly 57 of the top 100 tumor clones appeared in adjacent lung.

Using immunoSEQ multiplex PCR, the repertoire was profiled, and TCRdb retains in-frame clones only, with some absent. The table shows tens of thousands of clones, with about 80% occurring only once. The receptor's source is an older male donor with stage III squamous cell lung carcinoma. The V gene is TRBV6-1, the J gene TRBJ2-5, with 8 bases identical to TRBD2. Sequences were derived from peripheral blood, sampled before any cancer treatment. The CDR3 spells CASSLPGGGGETQYF. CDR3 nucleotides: TGTGCCAGCAGCCTCCCGGGGGGGGGCGGAGAGACCCAGTACTTC.